What follows describes a single TCR beta chain. The antigen it recognizes is unknown. Per-base qualities were not stored, and no clone one base away is much larger. In total, roughly 670 healthy bone marrow donors made up the cohort. All cohort members were sampled while nominally healthy, although unrecorded immune exposures were likely present. The donor tested CMV seronegative and was one of the 352 seronegative cohort members. Every donor gave a peripheral blood sample, and the peripheral blood mononuclear cells from that sample were used for TCR beta sequencing. Genomic DNA was extracted from the blood cell samples with the Qiagen DNeasy Blood Extraction Kit. Libraries came from the immunoSEQ multiplex PCR assay. For the multiplex PCR, a mixture combining 60 forward primers for TCR Vbeta segments and 13 reverse primers for TCR Jbeta segments was used. The CDR3 region of rearranged TCR beta genes was amplified from genomic DNA by a multiplex PCR assay. On the Illumina HiSeq System, the amplified TCR beta libraries were sequenced as 87-base-pair reads. In the original analysis: In a later analysis, tens of millions of unique TCR beta chains were counted across the 650 to 750 repertoires, and roughly 11 million of these chains were shared by at least two donors. To remove PCR and sequencing errors, raw reads were error-corrected and collapsed into unique sequences using a nearest-neighbor algorithm that merged closely related sequences. To assign V, D and J gene segments, CDR3 sequences were aligned to IMGT reference sequences. For a sequence to be retained, at least a six-nucleotide match to both a V gene segment and a J gene segment was required. A rearrangement was called productive if the CDR3 had no stop codons and remained in frame with V and J, and every other rearrangement was called non-productive. CDR3 was defined by IMGT convention, running from the second conserved V-encoded cysteine to the conserved J-encoded phenylalanine. The earlier analysis of some 540 of the donors excluded any sequence lacking an unambiguous match to a single V gene segment. An earlier analysis of a few hundred of the donors called V segments functional above 56.7% productive rearrangements and segregating when the between-donor standard deviation exceeded 5%. A statistical classification framework was built for diagnosing cytomegalovirus status from the catalog of TCR beta chain sequences. A later analysis assigned V and J genes by comparing TCR nucleotide sequences with IMGT/GENE-DB human TR gene sequences. In a later analysis, CDR3 sequences and most-parsimonious VDJ recombination scenarios were assigned using the TCRdist pipeline. In a later analysis, each TCR beta chain was defined by its CDR3 amino acid sequence together with its V-gene family, and reads lacking a unique V-gene family were excluded. In a later analysis, some 600 highly shared, low-generation-probability nucleotide sequences were removed to address suspected cross-contamination and a sequencing artifact. For each public chain, a later analysis derived a clonal expansion index from normalized ranks of inferred template counts within each repertoire. A later analysis computed generation probabilities with a VDJ recombination model fitted to out-of-frame rearrangements, and checked the results against IGoR. In a later analysis, TCR-TCR, TCR-HLA and TCR-CMV co-occurrence was scored with hypergeometric tests, and a repertoire-size bias correction was applied to TCR pairs. In a later analysis, false discovery rates were estimated by permuting HLA or CMV assignments 20 times. In a later analysis, co-occurring TCRs were grouped using DBSCAN, and TCRdist sequence similarity was added for clustering within HLA-allele-positive subsets. For co-occurrence clustering, repertoires with fewer than 30,000 or more than 120,000 public chains were excluded, along with several repertoires with anomalous nucleotide sharing. In TCRdb, the immuneACCESS table is reduced to in-frame sequences with V and J assigned. These tables do not hold every clone; where another copy was compared, an unresolved V gene accounts for under half, and the others remain unexplained. Clonal size and the V and J genes are those of that table, whereas D and trimming came from the DNA. This sample gives about 130,000 clones in total; 81% of them show up just once. The top ten hold about 0.7% of the sample.

The sample originates from a study of cytomegalovirus exposure and HLA in healthy donors (TCRdb year 2017). Describing the broader study: According to an earlier analysis of several hundred of the donors, about 180 million T cells yielded approximately 120 million unique TCR beta sequences and around 300 Gb of sequence data. Both class I and class II loci were covered by HLA typing, at four-digit resolution. High-throughput TCR immunosequencing, statistical association of individual TCRs with disease status, and machine learning were combined to predict cytomegalovirus infection status. In a later genetic analysis, genome-wide SNP genotypes for about three fifths of the roughly 670 donors were used, and that subset was treated as a discovery cohort. Using immunosequencing, the study profiled T cell repertoires from 666 subjects and related those repertoires to cytomegalovirus serostatus. In an earlier analysis of 587 of the donors, high-throughput TCR beta sequencing was used to judge whether each TCR beta V gene segment behaved as functional or pseudogenic. All discovery cohort repertoires had been generated using a single sequencing platform. Besides the first cohort of 666 subjects, a separate validation cohort made up of 95 to 150 different subjects was used. The genetic ancestry cluster associated with self-reported Caucasian donors included roughly 84% of the 398 genotyped donors. Typing coverage differed by locus: A, B, C, DRB1 and DQB1 were typed in about 629-630 donors, DQA1 in 522, DPA1 in approximately 610, and DPB1 in just under 490. The later analysis used no new phenotypic data to find candidate immune exposures, relying instead on TCR beta sequences and their occurrence across donors. An early release covering 500 to 750 HLA-typed donors comprised approximately 290 gigabases of sequencing data and 85 million or so unique TCR sequences. Alongside the repertoire data, information on donor age, sex, ethnicity and CMV serostatus was compiled. In a later analysis, previously published TCR beta repertoires from 550 to 700 donors were re-analyzed and high-resolution HLA genotyping was added so that TCR occurrence patterns could be studied. The study aimed to test whether signatures of past pathogen exposure could be identified by cataloging public T cell receptors. Roughly 5 DR-DQ haplotypes were handled as single units for association and clustering, since linkage in the cohort was strong. Across approximately 400 genotyped donors of the cohort, an average of approximately 240,000 unique TCR beta nucleotide sequences per donor were sequenced, and 15% to 20% of those sequences were non-productive.

Study-wide findings and limitations: While some public TCRs were present in many individuals, most TCR sequences turned up only very rarely across donors. Strong co-occurrence of HLA alleles, especially DR and DQ, made assigning TCR associations to individual alleles difficult. Correlated functional status among segregating V segments might reflect linkage disequilibrium, but an unknown experimental factor could not be ruled out. A later analysis associated about 18,000 TCR beta sequences with specific HLA alleles at a false discovery rate of 0.05. According to a later analysis, most CMV-associated TCR beta chains appeared to be HLA-restricted, and the HLA associations seemed to be driven largely by CMV exposure. CMV serostatus was the only immune exposure information available for the cohort. A later analysis found that TCR association rates varied across HLA loci, with DRB1 alleles showing the most associated TCRs and HLA-C alleles the fewest. The cohort was sequenced for TCR beta chains only, and without alpha or paired-chain data the features that could be detected were limited. A further reported finding was that TCR beta sequences accurately predicted the HLA-A and HLA-B alleles for most subjects in the first cohort. Because counts were too low, about 15 rarely observed V segments, including chromosome 9 orphons, were left out of the earlier analysis of approximately 580 of the donors. Compared with equally common non-associated chains, HLA-associated TCR beta chains in a later analysis were more clonally expanded and had lower generation probabilities. HLA typing was unavailable for some donors at each locus, so association tests used only the typed subset. In both the original and validation cohorts, the classifier was reported to diagnose cytomegalovirus status with high specificity and sensitivity. The authors suggested that the approach could potentially be generalized to other disease states and immunological phenotypes. In the study, around 150 TCR beta chains were listed as associated with cytomegalovirus. V-gene and J-gene trimming of TCR beta chains was associated with a missense DCLRE1C variant in a later genetic analysis, and the association was replicated in an independent cohort. In vitro tests confirmed that a few of the cytomegalovirus-associated TCR beta chains recognize cytomegalovirus antigens. In a later genetic analysis, fewer N-insertions in productive TCRs were reported among donors in an Asian-associated ancestry cluster than the roughly 710-donor mean. An earlier analysis of several hundred of the donors showed that most TCR beta V segments appeared in productive rearrangements either about 90% or about 30% of the time, which broadly matched IMGT annotations. A group of highly shared sequence variants was considered likely to be a technical artifact of the sequencing pipeline. A later analysis reported that several top co-occurrence clusters appeared linked to parvovirus B19, influenza, CMV and Epstein-Barr virus. Presence/absence analyses assumed roughly uniform sequencing depth across donors, an assumption that may not hold.

This sequence was found in a man aged 18 to 30 in good health and CMV-seronegative. Sequencing used PBMCs.

The CDR3 here reads CASSPFDWGTDTQYF. The base sequence is TGTGCCAGCAGCCCCTTTGACTGGGGCACAGATACGCAGTATTTT. This chain is built from TRBV7-2 and TRBJ2-3; the D segment cannot be called with confidence. V sheds 5 bases and J sheds 1 base, leaving 13 bases between their ends. Per the germline V gene, SGHTA is the CDR1 and FQGNSA is the CDR2. From cysteine to phenylalanine, the CDR3 is 15 amino acids long. Only the CDR3 DNA stays, 45 bases, in frame from base 1.